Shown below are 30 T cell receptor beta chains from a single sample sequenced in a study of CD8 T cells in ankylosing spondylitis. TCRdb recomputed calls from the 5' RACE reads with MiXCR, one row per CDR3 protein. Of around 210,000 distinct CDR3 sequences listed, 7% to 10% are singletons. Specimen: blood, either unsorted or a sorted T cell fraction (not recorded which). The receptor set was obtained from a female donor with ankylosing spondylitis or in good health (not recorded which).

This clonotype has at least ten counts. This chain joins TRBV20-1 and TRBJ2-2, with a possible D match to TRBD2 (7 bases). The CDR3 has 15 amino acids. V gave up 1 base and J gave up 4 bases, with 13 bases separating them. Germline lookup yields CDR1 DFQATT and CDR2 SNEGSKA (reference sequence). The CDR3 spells CSARGGGLGTGELFF. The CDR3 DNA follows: TGCAGTGCTAGAGGGGGGGGCCTCGGCACCGGGGAGCTGTTTTTT.

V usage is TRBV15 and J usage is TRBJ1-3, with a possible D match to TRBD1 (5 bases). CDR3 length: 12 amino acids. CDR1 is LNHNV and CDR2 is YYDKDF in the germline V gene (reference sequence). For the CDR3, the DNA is TGTGCTATCTTGGGGGGGGGAAACACCATATATTTT. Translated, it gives CAILGGGNTIYF.

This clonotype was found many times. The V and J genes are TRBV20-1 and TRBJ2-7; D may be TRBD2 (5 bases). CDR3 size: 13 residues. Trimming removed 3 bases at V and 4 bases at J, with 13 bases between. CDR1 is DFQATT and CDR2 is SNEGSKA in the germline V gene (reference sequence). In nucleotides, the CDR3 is TGCAGTGCTAGGGATACTAGTGGATACGAGCAGTACTTC. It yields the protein CSARDTSGYEQYF.

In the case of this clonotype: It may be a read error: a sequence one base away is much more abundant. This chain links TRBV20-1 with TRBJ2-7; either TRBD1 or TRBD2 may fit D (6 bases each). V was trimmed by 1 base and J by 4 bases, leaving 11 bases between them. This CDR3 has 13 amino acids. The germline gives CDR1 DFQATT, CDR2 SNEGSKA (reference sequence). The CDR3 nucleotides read TGCAGTGCTAGAGCGGGGGCGGGGTACGAGCAGTACTTC. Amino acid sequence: CSARAGAGYEQYF.

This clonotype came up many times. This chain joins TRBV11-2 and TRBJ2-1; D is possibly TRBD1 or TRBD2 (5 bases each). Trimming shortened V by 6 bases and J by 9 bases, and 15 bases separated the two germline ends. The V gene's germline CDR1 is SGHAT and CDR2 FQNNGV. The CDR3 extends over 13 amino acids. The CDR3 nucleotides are TGTGCCAGCAGTCCCGGGGCACTTGGTGAGCAGTTCTTC. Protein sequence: CASSPGALGEQFF.

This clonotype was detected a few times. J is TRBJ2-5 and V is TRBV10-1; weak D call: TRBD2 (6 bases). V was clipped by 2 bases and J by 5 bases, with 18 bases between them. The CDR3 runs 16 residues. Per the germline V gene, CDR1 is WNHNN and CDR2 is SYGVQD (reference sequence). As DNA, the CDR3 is TGCGCCAGCAGTGAGGGCGCCCGGGGCGGGACGGAGACCCAGTACTTC. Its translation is CASSEGARGGTETQYF.

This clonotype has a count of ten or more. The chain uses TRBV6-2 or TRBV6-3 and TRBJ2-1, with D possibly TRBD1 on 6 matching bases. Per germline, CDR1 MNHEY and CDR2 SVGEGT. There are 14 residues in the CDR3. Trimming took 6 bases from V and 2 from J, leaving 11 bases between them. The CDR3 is CASSPGEPYNEQFF. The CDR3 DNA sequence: TGTGCCAGCAGCCCAGGGGAACCCTACAATGAGCAGTTCTTC.

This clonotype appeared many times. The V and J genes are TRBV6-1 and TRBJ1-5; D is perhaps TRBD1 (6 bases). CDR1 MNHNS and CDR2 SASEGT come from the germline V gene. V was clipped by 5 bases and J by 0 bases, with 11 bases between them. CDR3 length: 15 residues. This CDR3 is CASSRDTYSNQPQHF. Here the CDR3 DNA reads TGTGCCAGCAGTAGGGACACCTATAGCAATCAGCCCCAGCATTTT.

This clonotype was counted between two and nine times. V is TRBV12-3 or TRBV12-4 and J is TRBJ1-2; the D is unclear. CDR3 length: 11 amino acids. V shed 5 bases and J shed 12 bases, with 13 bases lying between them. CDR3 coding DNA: TGTGCCAGCAGTGTCGAAAGTGGGAACACCTTC. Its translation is CASSVESGNTF.

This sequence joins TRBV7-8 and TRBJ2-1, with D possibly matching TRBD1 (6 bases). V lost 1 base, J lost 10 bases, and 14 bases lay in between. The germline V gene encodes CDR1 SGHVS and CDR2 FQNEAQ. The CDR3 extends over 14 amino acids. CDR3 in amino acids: CASSLEDSLVEQFF. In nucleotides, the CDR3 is TGTGCCAGCAGCTTAGAGGACAGCCTAGTCGAGCAGTTCTTC.

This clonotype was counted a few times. Written as DNA, the CDR3 is TGTGCCAGCAGCTTAGAAGGGGTATTAGTAAACACTGAAGCTTTCTTT. This codes for CASSLEGVLVNTEAFF. The chain links TRBV11-2 to TRBJ1-1, with D perhaps matching TRBD1 (5 bases). In germline, CDR1 is SGHAT, CDR2 FQNNGV. The CDR3 has 16 residues. Trimming took off 0 bases at V and 2 bases at J, with 13 bases between the two ends.

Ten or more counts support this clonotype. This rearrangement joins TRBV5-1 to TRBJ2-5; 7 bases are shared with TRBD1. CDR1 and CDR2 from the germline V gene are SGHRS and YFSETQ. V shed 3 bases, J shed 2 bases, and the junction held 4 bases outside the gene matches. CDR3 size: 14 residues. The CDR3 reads CASSSRTGQETQYF. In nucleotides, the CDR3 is TGCGCCAGCAGCTCCCGGACAGGACAAGAGACCCAGTACTTC.

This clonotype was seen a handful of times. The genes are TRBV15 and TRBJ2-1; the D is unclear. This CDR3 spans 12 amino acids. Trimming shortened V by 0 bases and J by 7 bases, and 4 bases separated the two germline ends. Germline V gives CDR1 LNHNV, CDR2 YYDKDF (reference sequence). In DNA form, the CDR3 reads TGTGCCACCAGCAGAGATCGGAATGAGCAGTTCTTC. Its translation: CATSRDRNEQFF.

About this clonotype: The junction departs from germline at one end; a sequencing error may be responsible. CDR3: CTICLAFTSGRSYNEQFF. The CDR3 bases are TGTACCATCTGTTTAGCCTTCACTAGCGGGAGAAGTTACAATGAGCAGTTCTTC. The chain uses TRBV10-3 and TRBJ2-1, with TRBD2 identical over 11 bases. Germline assignment: CDR1 ENHRY and CDR2 SYGVKD. The CDR3 is 18 amino acids.

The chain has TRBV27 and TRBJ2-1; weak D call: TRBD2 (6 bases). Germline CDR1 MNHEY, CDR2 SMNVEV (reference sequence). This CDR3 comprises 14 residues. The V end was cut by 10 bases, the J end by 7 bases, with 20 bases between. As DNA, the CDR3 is TGTGCCACCCGGGGGAGGCCCGGCGGGAATGAGCAGTTCTTC. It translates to CATRGRPGGNEQFF.

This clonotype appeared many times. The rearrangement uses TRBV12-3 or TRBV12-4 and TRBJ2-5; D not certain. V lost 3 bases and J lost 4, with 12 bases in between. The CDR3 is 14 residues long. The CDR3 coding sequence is TGTGCCAGCAGTTTCGTCCGCAGAGGAGAGACCCAGTACTTC. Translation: CASSFVRRGETQYF.

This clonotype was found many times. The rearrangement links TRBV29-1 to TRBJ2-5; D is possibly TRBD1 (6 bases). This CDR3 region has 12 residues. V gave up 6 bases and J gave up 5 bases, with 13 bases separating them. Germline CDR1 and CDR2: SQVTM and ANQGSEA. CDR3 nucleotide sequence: TGCAGCGTCCAGGGGCCGGGTGAGACCCAGTACTTC. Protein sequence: CSVQGPGETQYF.

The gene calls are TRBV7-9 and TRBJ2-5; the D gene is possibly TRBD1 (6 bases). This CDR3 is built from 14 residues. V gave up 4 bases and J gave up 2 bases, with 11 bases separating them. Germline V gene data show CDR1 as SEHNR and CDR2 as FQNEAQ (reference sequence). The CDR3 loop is CASSYWTVQETQYF. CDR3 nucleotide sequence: TGTGCCAGCAGCTACTGGACAGTTCAAGAGACCCAGTACTTC.

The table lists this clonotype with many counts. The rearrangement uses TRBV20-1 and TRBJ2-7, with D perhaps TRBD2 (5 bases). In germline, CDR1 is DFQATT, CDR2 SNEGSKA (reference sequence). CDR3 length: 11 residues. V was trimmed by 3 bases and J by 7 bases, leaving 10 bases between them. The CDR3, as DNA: TGCAGTGCTAGTGGCACGGGGGAGCAGTACTTC. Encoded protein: CSASGTGEQYF.

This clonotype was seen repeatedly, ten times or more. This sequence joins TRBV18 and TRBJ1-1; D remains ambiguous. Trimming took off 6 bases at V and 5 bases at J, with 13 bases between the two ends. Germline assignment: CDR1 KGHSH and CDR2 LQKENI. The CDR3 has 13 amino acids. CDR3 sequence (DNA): TGTGCCAGCTCCCGGACGGGGTGGACTGAAGCTTTCTTT. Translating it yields CASSRTGWTEAFF.

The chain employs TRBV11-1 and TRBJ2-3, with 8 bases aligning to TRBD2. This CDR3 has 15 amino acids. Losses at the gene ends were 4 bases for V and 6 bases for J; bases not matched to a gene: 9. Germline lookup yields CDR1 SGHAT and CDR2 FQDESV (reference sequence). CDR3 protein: CASSSSGRRADTQYF. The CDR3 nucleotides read TGTGCCAGCAGCTCGAGCGGGAGACGTGCTGATACGCAGTATTTT.

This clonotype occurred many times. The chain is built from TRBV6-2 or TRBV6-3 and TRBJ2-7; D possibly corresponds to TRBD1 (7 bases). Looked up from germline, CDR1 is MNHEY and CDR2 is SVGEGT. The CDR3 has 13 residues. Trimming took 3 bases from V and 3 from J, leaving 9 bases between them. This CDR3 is CASSYQGGYEQYF. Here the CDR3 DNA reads TGTGCCAGCAGTTATCAGGGGGGCTACGAGCAGTACTTC.

CDR3 nucleotides: TGTGCCAGCAGTTACCGTGGACAGGGGCTGCATGGCTACACCTTC. Amino acid sequence: CASSYRGQGLHGYTF. The rearrangement links TRBV6-5 to TRBJ1-2, with 9 bases lining up with TRBD1. After removal of 2 bases from V and 6 bases from J, the junction contained 7 bases not matched to a gene. The germline V gene encodes CDR1 MNHEY and CDR2 SVGAGI. The CDR3 loop spans 15 amino acids.

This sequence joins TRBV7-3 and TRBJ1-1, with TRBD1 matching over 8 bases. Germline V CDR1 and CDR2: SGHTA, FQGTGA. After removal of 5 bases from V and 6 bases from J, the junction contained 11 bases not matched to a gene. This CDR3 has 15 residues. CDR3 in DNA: TGTGCCAGCAGCCAGTCGACAGGGGAAGGGGCTGAAGCTTTCTTT. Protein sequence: CASSQSTGEGAEAFF.

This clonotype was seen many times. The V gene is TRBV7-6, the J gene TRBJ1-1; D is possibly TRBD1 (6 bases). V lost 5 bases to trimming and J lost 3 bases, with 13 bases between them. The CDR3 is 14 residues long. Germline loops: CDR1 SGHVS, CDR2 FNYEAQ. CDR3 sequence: CASSADSFYTEAFF. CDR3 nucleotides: TGTGCCAGCAGCGCGGACAGTTTCTACACTGAAGCTTTCTTT. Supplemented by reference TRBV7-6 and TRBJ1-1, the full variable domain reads GAGVSQSPRYKVTKRGQDVALRCDPISGHVSLYWYRQALGQGPEFLTYFNYEAQQDKSGLPNDRFSAERPEGSISTLTIQRTEQRDSAMYRCASSADSFYTEAFFGQGTRLTVV.

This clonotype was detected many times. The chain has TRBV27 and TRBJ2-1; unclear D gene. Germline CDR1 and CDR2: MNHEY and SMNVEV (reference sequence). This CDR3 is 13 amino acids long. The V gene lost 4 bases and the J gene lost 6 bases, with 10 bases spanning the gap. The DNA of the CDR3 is TGTGCCAGCAGTTACTCCCTCATCAATGAGCAGTTCTTC. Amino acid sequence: CASSYSLINEQFF.

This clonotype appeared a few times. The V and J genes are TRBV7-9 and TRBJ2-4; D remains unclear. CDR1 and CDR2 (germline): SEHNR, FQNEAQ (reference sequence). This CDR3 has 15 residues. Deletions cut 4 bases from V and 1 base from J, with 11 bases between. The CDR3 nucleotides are TGTGCCAGCAGCTCAAGTGAAAAGGCCAAAAACATTCAGTACTTC. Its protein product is CASSSSEKAKNIQYF.

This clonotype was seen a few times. The CDR3 nucleotides read TGTGCCAGCAGCTTAGTGGTGGGGAGAGAGACCCAGTACTTC. As protein: CASSLVVGRETQYF. V is TRBV7-2 and J is TRBJ2-5; D perhaps matches TRBD2 (5 bases). Trimming cost V 1 base and J 4 bases, with 10 bases left between them. Germline CDR1 and CDR2: SGHTA and FQGNSA. The CDR3 extends over 14 amino acids.

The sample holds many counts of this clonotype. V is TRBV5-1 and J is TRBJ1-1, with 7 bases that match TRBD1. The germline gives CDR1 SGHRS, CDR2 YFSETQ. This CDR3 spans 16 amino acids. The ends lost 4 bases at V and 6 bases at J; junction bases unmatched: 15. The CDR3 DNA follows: TGCGCCAGCAGCCCGGCAACGAGACAGGGTAAACCTGAAGCTTTCTTT. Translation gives CASSPATRQGKPEAFF. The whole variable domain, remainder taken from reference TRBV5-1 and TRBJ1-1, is KAGVTQTPRYLIKTRGQQVTLSCSPISGHRSVSWYQQTPGQGLQFLFEYFSETQRNKGNFPGRFSGRQFSNSRSEMNVSTLELGDSALYLCASSPATRQGKPEAFFGQGTRLTVV.

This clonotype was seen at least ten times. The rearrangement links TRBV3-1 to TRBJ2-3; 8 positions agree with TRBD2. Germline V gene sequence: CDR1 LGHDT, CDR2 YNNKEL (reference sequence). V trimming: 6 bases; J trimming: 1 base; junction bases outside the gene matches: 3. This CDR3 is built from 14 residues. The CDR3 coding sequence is TGTGCCAGCAGGCGAGCGGGAGGCACAGATACGCAGTATTTT. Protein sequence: CASRRAGGTDTQYF.